This T cell receptor (beta chain) was sequenced during a study of naive and memory T cell subsets. V lost 2 bases and J lost 4; bases outside the gene matches: 5. Germline CDR1 is MNHEY and CDR2 is SVGAGI. CDR3 size: 15 residues. Study-level results: Far more TCRs reportedly came from tuberculin skin test site biopsies.

Ligated cDNA underwent four rounds of PCR with nested alpha and beta constant region primers and SP2. Alpha and beta constant region primers primed reverse transcription for blood and skin samples. TCRdb re-called the UMI-ligation and nested PCR reads with MiXCR, one entry per CDR3 protein. Among around 35,000 distinct CDR3 sequences listed, 8% to 13% were seen once. This clonotype was detected ten times or more. The antigen is not known. Treatment: skin biopsy from PPD injection site in Mantoux-positive individual. An oligonucleotide containing a UMI was ligated to the 3' end of TCR cDNA. Biopsied sites were PPD injections in people with a positive Mantoux test. Input was roughly 1 to 1000 ng of DNase-treated total RNA without cell sorting.

The TCR originated in an adult in good health. The sequencing used skin, collected from a tuberculin skin test site. The chain joins TRBV6-5 to TRBJ1-1; 9 bases line up with TRBD1. The CDR3 region is CASSYPDRGSTEAFF. The CDR3 DNA reads TGTGCCAGCAGTTACCCGGACAGGGGAAGCACTGAAGCTTTCTTT.